This T cell receptor beta chain was found in a study of beta chain features in type 1 diabetes. Reverse transcribing all isolated RNA meant expressed TCRB transcripts were sequenced. TCRdb's table, derived via immunoSEQ multiplex PCR, lists solely in-frame clones and lacks some. The repertoire includes roughly 250,000 clones, 9% to 10% of them detected once, and around 0.037% sits in the top ten. The sample holds a few counts of this clone. Its antigen is not known. The study, taken as a whole, reports: For cells with high TCR expression, cDNA sequencing could yield over-representation.

Every donor provided one heparinised blood draw, which averaged about 110 mL. After removal of 2 bases from V and 0 bases from J, the junction contained 9 bases not matched to a gene. CDR1 is KGHSH, CDR2 LQKENI, per germline. CDR3 size: 18 residues. The clonotype comes from a young woman in good health. The chain uses TRBV18 and TRBJ2-3; 9 bases agree with TRBD2. Sample: naive CD4+ T cells from blood. CDR3 loop: CASSPGSLAGPSTDTQYF. CDR3 nucleotides: TGTGCCAGCTCACCAGGCTCCCTAGCGGGGCCTAGCACAGATACGCAGTATTTT.